The rows below give T cell receptor beta chains drawn from one sample of a study of blood T cells in healthy people across ages. Via MiXCR, TCRdb re-called the 5' RACE reads, giving one row per CDR3 protein. The sample records about 560,000 distinct CDR3 sequences, roughly a quarter being singletons. This sample was shared with a second study, whose subject was T cells of mothers and their children.

The sample consisted of blood. These receptors all come from a boy aged 2-15 years in good health. The CDR3 runs from the conserved cysteine through the conserved F or W. D genes are given only for firm matches. For some rows the clone size is stated as once, few or many, or as a class when expanded; others skip it.

j_call v_call clone_size d_call cdr3_length cdr3_aa cdr3_nt
TRBJ1-2 TRBV30 few NA 13 CAWRTESYYGYTF TGTGCCTGGAGAACGGAGTCGTACTATGGCTACACCTTC
TRBJ2-3 TRBV10-1 NA NA 16 CASSETLQDSTDTQYF TGCGCCAGCAGTGAAACTCTACAGGACAGCACAGATACGCAGTATTTT
TRBJ2-5 TRBV20-1 NA NA 14 CSARAGLQQETQYF TGCAGTGCTAGAGCGGGACTTCAACAAGAGACCCAGTACTTC
TRBJ2-5 TRBV27 few TRBD1 16 CASRQATWTGEETQYF TGTGCCAGCCGCCAGGCGACGTGGACAGGGGAAGAGACCCAGTACTTC
TRBJ2-1 TRBV3-1 few NA 13 CASSLSPGREQFF TGTGCCAGCAGCCTAAGCCCCGGACGTGAGCAGTTCTTC
TRBJ1-2 TRBV20-1 NA NA 11 CSARSAYGYTF TGCAGTGCTAGATCGGCCTATGGCTACACCTTC
TRBJ2-5 TRBV29-1 NA NA 12 CSVEQGRETQYF TGCAGCGTTGAGCAGGGTCGAGAGACCCAGTACTTC
TRBJ2-7 TRBV6-5 NA NA 13 CASSYRPYYEQYF TGTGCCAGCAGTTACAGGCCATACTACGAGCAGTACTTC
TRBJ2-5 TRBV7-8 few NA 16 CASSLGSAGFGETQYF TGTGCCAGCAGCTTAGGGAGCGCGGGGTTCGGGGAGACCCAGTACTTC
TRBJ2-3 TRBV12-5 NA TRBD2 15 CASGLGLAGTDTQYF TGTGCTAGTGGTTTGGGACTAGCGGGAACAGATACGCAGTATTTT
TRBJ2-7 TRBV6-2/TRBV6-3 NA NA 15 CASSYSSLGIGEQYF TGTGCCAGCAGTTACTCGAGTCTAGGAATAGGCGAGCAGTACTTC
TRBJ2-1 TRBV6-5 NA TRBD2 14 CASSSTGGAHEQFF TGTGCCAGCAGTTCCACCGGGGGGGCCCATGAGCAGTTCTTC
TRBJ2-2 TRBV6-4 NA NA 17 CASSDSPGSANTGELFF TGTGCCAGCAGTGACTCGCCGGGTAGCGCGAACACCGGGGAGCTGTTTTTT
TRBJ2-7 TRBV7-2 few TRBD2 16 CASSPWGTSGTYEQYF TGTGCCAGCAGCCCCTGGGGGACTAGCGGTACCTACGAGCAGTACTTC
TRBJ2-1 TRBV5-5 few NA 11 CASSSGGGQFF TGTGCCAGCAGCTCAGGGGGAGGGCAGTTCTTC
TRBJ2-4 TRBV20-1 few NA 12 CSASTQGNIQYF TGCAGTGCCAGCACGCAGGGAAACATTCAGTACTTC
TRBJ2-3 TRBV24-1 NA NA 13 CATSEGGTDTQYF TGTGCCACCAGTGAAGGGGGTACAGATACGCAGTATTTT
TRBJ1-1 TRBV13 NA NA 15 CASSTRQTMNTEAFF TGTGCCAGCAGCACGCGACAGACAATGAACACTGAAGCTTTCTTT
TRBJ1-5 TRBV5-5 few NA 13 CASSHDINQPQHF TGTGCCAGCAGCCACGACATTAATCAGCCCCAGCATTTT
TRBJ1-1 TRBV12-5 few NA 16 CASGFLLDKGIFEAFF TGTGCTAGTGGTTTCTTATTAGACAAGGGGATATTCGAAGCTTTCTTT
TRBJ2-3 TRBV6-1 NA NA 17 CASSSPRAGPLTDTQYF TGTGCCAGCAGCTCCCCCAGGGCCGGACCACTCACAGATACGCAGTATTTT
TRBJ2-4 TRBV20-1 NA NA 11 CSARVENIQYF TGCAGTGCTAGAGTTGAAAACATTCAGTACTTC
TRBJ2-5 TRBV29-1 NA TRBD2 12 CSVVVAGETQYF TGCAGCGTTGTGGTAGCGGGGGAGACCCAGTACTTC
TRBJ1-3 TRBV7-2 NA NA 17 CASSLAGAVRSGNTIYF TGTGCCAGCAGCTTAGCGGGGGCCGTCCGCTCTGGAAACACCATATATTTT
TRBJ2-7 TRBV9 NA NA 14 CASSVGAYDYEQYF TGTGCCAGCAGCGTAGGTGCCTACGACTACGAGCAGTACTTC
TRBJ2-1 TRBV6-2/TRBV6-3 NA TRBD1 15 CASSLGQVLGNEQFF TGTGCCAGCAGCTTGGGACAGGTGCTAGGGAATGAGCAGTTCTTC
TRBJ2-1 TRBV4-2 NA NA 15 CASSQSGATINEQFF TGTGCCAGCAGCCAAAGCGGAGCTACTATCAATGAGCAGTTCTTC
TRBJ2-1 TRBV7-2 few TRBD1 17 CASSPGTGSSSYNEQFF TGTGCTAGCAGTCCCGGGACAGGGTCGAGCTCCTACAATGAGCAGTTCTTC
TRBJ1-2 TRBV12-3/TRBV12-4 many NA 13 CASSLRPNYGYTF TGTGCCAGCAGTTTAAGGCCCAACTATGGCTACACCTTC
TRBJ1-1 TRBV15 NA NA 15 CATSRETLLNTEAFF TGTGCCACCAGCAGAGAGACACTTTTGAACACTGAAGCTTTCTTT
TRBJ2-5 TRBV15 few TRBD2 14 CATSSRDYLETQYF TGTGCCACCAGCTCTCGGGACTATCTCGAGACCCAGTACTTC
TRBJ2-1 TRBV4-3 NA TRBD2 17 CASSQWTGGLIYNEQFF TGCGCCAGCAGCCAATGGACGGGAGGGTTGATCTACAATGAGCAGTTCTTC
TRBJ1-6 TRBV30 NA TRBD1 14 CAWRFGTDYSPLHF TGTGCCTGGAGATTCGGGACAGACTATTCACCCCTCCACTTT
TRBJ2-3 TRBV20-1 NA NA 16 CSASSRIGQGIEPQYF TGCAGTGCTAGTAGCCGGATAGGGCAGGGAATAGAACCACAGTATTTT
TRBJ2-7 TRBV7-9 NA NA 12 CASSSFGVEQYF TGTGCCAGCAGCTCCTTCGGGGTCGAGCAGTACTTC
TRBJ2-3 TRBV20-1 few TRBD2 14 CSASNGGAADTQYF TGCAGCGCTAGTAACGGGGGGGCAGCAGATACGCAGTATTTT
TRBJ2-7 TRBV3-1 few NA 12 CASSQIRYEQYF TGTGCCAGCAGCCAAATTAGGTACGAGCAGTACTTC
TRBJ1-1 TRBV20-1 few NA 12 CSAWTSNTEAFF TGCAGTGCTTGGACCTCGAACACTGAAGCTTTCTTT
TRBJ2-6 TRBV5-1 few NA 14 CASTGFSGANVPTF TGCGCCAGCACAGGATTCTCTGGGGCCAACGTCCCGACTTTC
TRBJ1-1 TRBV9 NA NA 15 CASSVRPRGGAEAFF TGTGCCAGCAGCGTGAGGCCTCGTGGAGGGGCTGAAGCTTTCTTT
TRBJ1-2 TRBV5-1 NA NA 13 CASSLEQGHGYTF TGCGCCAGCAGCTTGGAACAGGGACATGGCTACACCTTC
TRBJ1-6 TRBV30 NA NA 11 CAWKRDSPLHF TGTGCCTGGAAGAGGGATTCACCCCTCCACTTT
TRBJ1-2 TRBV3-1 NA TRBD1 12 CAGSGTVDGYTF TGTGCCGGCAGCGGGACAGTTGATGGCTACACCTTC
TRBJ2-1 TRBV10-3 few TRBD2 15 CAISEGAGGRNEQFF TGTGCCATCAGTGAGGGAGCGGGAGGGAGGAATGAGCAGTTCTTC
TRBJ2-3 TRBV20-1 few NA 14 CSAGPGPNTDTQYF TGCAGTGCTGGCCCGGGACCTAACACAGATACGCAGTATTTT
TRBJ2-6 TRBV4-1 NA NA 17 CASSVLKAGSGANVLTF TGCGCCAGCAGCGTCTTAAAGGCCGGCTCTGGGGCCAACGTCCTGACTTTC
TRBJ2-5 TRBV6-6 NA NA 15 CATQGAGGFQETQYF TGTGCCACCCAGGGGGCGGGGGGCTTCCAAGAGACCCAGTACTTC
TRBJ2-5 TRBV12-3/TRBV12-4 NA NA 13 CASRIGDVKTQYF TGTGCCAGCAGAATAGGTGATGTAAAGACCCAGTACTTC